This TCR beta chain emerged from a study of control samples from healthy donors and cancer patients. Profiling relied on immunoSEQ multiplex PCR, and the TCRdb table lists in-frame clones only, not all of them. The data hold 110,000 or so clones, with 90% observed a single time. The germline V and J ends were trimmed by 5 bases and 0 bases, with 16 bases remaining between them. The germline CDR1 and CDR2 sequences are MDHEN and SYDVKM. There are 16 residues in the CDR3. The chain has TRBV28 and TRBJ1-1, with D hard to call. The TCR comes from a human donor in good health. The donor label of this sample is uncertain. The sequenced sample was blood. This CDR3 reads CASSTARAAMNTEAFF. The CDR3 nucleotides are TGTGCCAGCAGTACGGCGCGTGCAGCCATGAACACTGAAGCTTTCTTT. Variable domain in full (rest from reference TRBV28 and TRBJ1-1): DVKVTQSSRYLVKRTGEKVFLECVQDMDHENMFWYRQDPGLGLRLIYFSYDVKMKEKGDIPEGYSVSREKKERFSLILESASTNQTSMYLCASSTARAAMNTEAFFGQGTRLTVV.